The 17 T cell receptor beta chains reported below all come from one sample, sequenced in a study of cytomegalovirus exposure and HLA in healthy donors. 13 Jbeta primers and 60 Vbeta primers were used for the PCR. Assay used: immunoSEQ multiplex PCR; TCRdb lists only in-frame clones, some missing. Here the sample spans roughly 140,000 clones, approximately 80% being singletons. Sequenced material: PBMCs. The receptors stem from a woman aged 35 to 49 in good health and CMV-seropositive.

This chain links TRBV5-1 with TRBJ2-5; D remains unclear. This CDR3 region has 11 residues. V gave up 7 bases and J gave up 1 base, with 5 bases separating them. Germline V gives CDR1 SGHRS, CDR2 YFSETQ. The CDR3 DNA follows: TGCGCCAGCGGCCCCCAAGAGACCCAGTACTTC. Translating it yields CASGPQETQYF.

This clone appeared a single time. The chain joins TRBV30 to TRBJ2-7; 10 bases align to TRBD1. The V gene end was trimmed by 2 bases and the J gene end by 5 bases; junction bases not matched to a gene: 3. Germline-derived CDR1 and CDR2 are GTSNPN and SVGIG (reference sequence). The CDR3 covers 13 residues. Here the CDR3 DNA reads TGTGCCTGGAGTTGGGGGACAGGGGACGAGCAGTACTTC. It specifies CAWSWGTGDEQYF.

This clone was seen only a few times. This same CDR3 is encoded by further DNA sequences in the sample. This chain joins TRBV9 and TRBJ2-2; a weak D match, TRBD1 (5 bases). CDR3 length: 13 residues. Germline V gene data show CDR1 as SGDLS and CDR2 as YYNGEE. Trimming stripped 0 bases from V and 6 bases from J, with 6 bases between. CDR3: CASSVEGAGELFF. The CDR3 bases are TGTGCCAGCAGCGTAGAAGGGGCCGGGGAGCTGTTTTTT.

As to this clone: Here the CDR3 omits its conserved ending phenylalanine or tryptophan, so a read error is the likely source. The rearrangement uses TRBV5-6 and TRBJ2-7, with a possible D match to TRBD2 (6 bases). Germline V gene sequence: CDR1 SGHDT, CDR2 YYEEEE. The germline V and J ends were trimmed by 6 bases and 0 bases, with 13 bases remaining between them. This CDR3 region has 14 residues. CDR3 sequence reads: CASTHSGFSYEQYL. The DNA for the CDR3 is TGTGCCAGCACCCATAGCGGATTCTCCTACGAGCAGTACCTC.

The chain joins TRBV4-2 to TRBJ2-2, with D perhaps TRBD1 (6 bases). Trimming took off 6 bases at V and 2 bases at J, with 13 bases between the two ends. The CDR3 runs 15 residues. Germline loops: CDR1 LGHNA, CDR2 YNFKEQ. The CDR3 region is CASSQGLGNTGELFF. The CDR3, as DNA: TGTGCCAGCAGTCAGGGGTTAGGAAACACCGGGGAGCTGTTTTTT.

As concerns this clone: This CDR3 is also generated by other DNA sequences in the sample. This chain joins TRBV25-1 and TRBJ1-2; no reliable D call. With 0 bases removed from V and 8 bases from J, the gap between germline ends came to 10 bases. The germline gives CDR1 MGHDK, CDR2 SYGVNS. The CDR3 length is 13 residues. The CDR3 is CASSEYKRGGYTF. The DNA of the CDR3 is TGTGCCAGCAGTGAATATAAGCGTGGAGGCTACACCTTC.

This chain joins TRBV18 and TRBJ2-1; maybe TRBD2 (6 bases). Trimming cost V 3 bases and J 7 bases, with 10 bases left between them. Germline assignment: CDR1 KGHSH and CDR2 LQKENI. This CDR3 has 13 residues. The CDR3 here is CASSPYRGNEQFF. In DNA form, the CDR3 reads TGTGCCAGCTCACCTTATCGGGGGAATGAGCAGTTCTTC.

The gene calls are TRBV10-3 and TRBJ1-6; TRBD1 aligns across 7 bases. Trimming took 0 bases from V and 9 from J; bases not matched to a gene: 5. CDR1 is ENHRY, CDR2 SYGVKD, per germline. This CDR3 contains 15 residues. DNA of the CDR3: TGTGCCATCAGTGAGTCTCAGGGGGGAGGTTCACCCCTCCACTTT. Translation gives CAISESQGGGSPLHF.

As DNA, the CDR3 is TGTGCCAGTAGTCAGGGACAGAGGAACACTGAAGCTTTCTTT. This codes for CASSQGQRNTEAFF. The genes are TRBV19 and TRBJ1-1, with 7 bases matching TRBD1. V lost 5 bases to trimming and J lost 1 base; unmatched junction nucleotides: 4. Germline V gives CDR1 LNHDA, CDR2 SQIVND (reference sequence). CDR3 length: 14 amino acids.

This clone turned up a few times. The chain has TRBV28 and TRBJ2-5; tentatively, D is TRBD1 (6 bases). Judging by the DNA end, TRBJ2-7 fits better; the J call may be wrong. Germline CDR1 reads MDHEN; CDR2 reads SYDVKM. The CDR3 is 15 residues long. CDR3 residues: CASTQGGVSSYEQYF. In DNA, the CDR3 is TGTGCCAGCACCCAAGGGGGAGTGAGCTCCTACGAGCAGTACTTC.

This sequence joins TRBV6-5 and TRBJ2-1; D is perhaps TRBD1 (6 bases). Deletions cut 2 bases from V and 5 bases from J, with 16 bases between. This CDR3 has 16 amino acids. CDR1 and CDR2 from the germline V gene are MNHEY and SVGAGI. As DNA, the CDR3 is TGTGCCAGCAGTTACAACACAGGGTCTGGACACAATGAGCAGTTCTTC. Translation: CASSYNTGSGHNEQFF.

The rearrangement links TRBV14 to TRBJ1-2; no clear D. V lost 1 base to trimming and J lost 6 bases, with 9 bases between them. The CDR3 totals 13 residues. Germline V gene data show CDR1 as SGHDN and CDR2 as FVKESK. The CDR3 loop is CASSQVLLDGYTF. The CDR3 DNA is TGTGCCAGCAGCCAAGTTCTGCTAGATGGCTACACCTTC. The full variable domain, in which reference TRBV14 and TRBJ1-2 provide the parts outside the CDR3, is EAGVTQFPSHSVIEKGQTVTLRCDPISGHDNLYWYRRVMGKEIKFLLHFVKESKQDESGMPNNRFLAERTGGTYSTLKVQPAELEDSGVYFCASSQVLLDGYTFGSGTRLTVV.

The chain is built from TRBV6-1 and TRBJ1-5; D uncertain. V dropped 3 bases and J dropped 3 bases, with 15 bases sitting between them. The germline V gene has CDR1 MNHNS and CDR2 SASEGT. CDR3 length: 16 amino acids. CDR3 in amino acids: CASSEPTVNNNQPQHF. The CDR3 DNA follows: TGTGCCAGCAGTGAGCCCACAGTAAATAACAATCAGCCCCAGCATTTT.

This clone was recorded a few times. The V gene is TRBV9, the J gene TRBJ2-6; possibly TRBD1 for D (5 bases). Germline V lookup: CDR1 SGDLS, CDR2 YYNGEE. The CDR3 has 15 residues. V was pared by 6 bases and J by 0 bases, with 10 bases between. As DNA, the CDR3 is TGTGCCAGCAACCGACAGAGCTCTGGGGCCAACGTCCTGACTTTC. Translation gives CASNRQSSGANVLTF.

The rearrangement links TRBV7-2 to TRBJ2-7; the match to TRBD2 covers 8 bases. CDR1 SGHTA and CDR2 FQGNSA come from the germline V gene. V was clipped by 5 bases and J by 3 bases; unmatched bases: 15. This CDR3 has 17 residues. For the CDR3, the DNA is TGTGCCAGCAGCCACAAAGCCGGGACTAGTGGTTTCTACGAGCAGTACTTC. This gives the protein CASSHKAGTSGFYEQYF.

The V call is TRBV19, the J call TRBJ2-2; tentatively, D is TRBD1 (5 bases). The V gene lost 5 bases and the J gene lost 4 bases, with 14 bases spanning the gap. The CDR3 is 15 amino acids. Germline CDR1 LNHDA, CDR2 SQIVND (reference sequence). CDR3 nucleotide sequence: TGTGCCAGTAGTCCCCAGGGCGGACCCACCGGGGAGCTGTTTTTT. Protein: CASSPQGGPTGELFF.

The chain is built from TRBV2 and TRBJ2-3; 10 bases line up with TRBD2. CDR1 and CDR2 (germline): SNHLY, FYNNEI. V trimming: 7 bases; J trimming: 3 bases; junction bases outside the gene matches: 7. CDR3 length: 15 residues. CDR3 bases: TGTGCCAGCAACCCCCGTAGCGGGGGGACAGATACGCAGTATTTT. Residues: CASNPRSGGTDTQYF.